The TCR beta chain described here comes from a study of OX40 agonist ivuxolimab in advanced cancers. Looking at the study overall: All patients had ivuxolimab intravenously every 2 weeks at 0.01 to 10 mg/kg. From about 20 to 79 years was the age range, with a mean of approximately 58 years, and approximately 84% were male. Partial responses were achieved by three patients, of whom one had hepatocellular carcinoma and two had cutaneous melanoma.

Produced via immunoSEQ multiplex PCR; TCRdb's table is partial and in-frame only. This table holds approximately 80,000 clones, approximately 89% found once. Patients with autoimmune history or systemic immunosuppression were excluded. This clone has more than one count but fewer than ten. The sequence came from an adult with an advanced solid tumor such as melanoma, head and neck, liver or kidney cancer. This material consisted of CD4+ or CD8+ T cells sorted from blood, taken in a trial of the OX40 agonist ivuxolimab.

CDR3 sequence: CASSGTGAPFQLHF. Written as DNA, the CDR3 is TGTGCCAGCAGCGGGACAGGGGCCCCTTTCCAGTTGCATTTT. The chain recombines TRBV7-2 with TRBJ1-5; 10 bases agree with TRBD1. After removal of 5 bases from V and 15 bases from J, the junction contained 13 bases not matched to a gene. From germline, CDR1 is SGHTA and CDR2 FQGNSA. This CDR3 is 14 amino acids long. The whole variable domain, remainder taken from reference TRBV7-2 and TRBJ1-5, is GAGVSQSPSNKVTEKGKDVELRCDPISGHTALYWYRQSLGQGLEFLIYFQGNSAPDKSGLPSDRFSAERTGGSVSTLTIQRTQQEDSAVYLCASSGTGAPFQLHFGDGTRLSIL.